This T cell receptor beta chain was obtained from a study of cytomegalovirus exposure and HLA in healthy donors. The donors belonged to the approximately 120-subject validation cohort, separate from the approximately 700-subject first cohort. The protocol was immunoSEQ multiplex PCR, while the TCRdb copy is restricted to in-frame clones and leaves out a portion. The sample includes 300,000 to 400,000 clones, more than 80% of them seen just once. Losses at the gene ends were 0 bases for V and 8 bases for J; bases not matched to a gene: 9. From germline, CDR1 is MNHNY and CDR2 SVGAGI (reference sequence). This CDR3 spans 15 amino acids.

This receptor was obtained from a woman between 18 and 29 years old in good health and CMV-seronegative. The J gene is TRBJ1-2, the V gene TRBV6-6; TRBD1 aligns across 7 bases. The sample consisted of PBMCs. The CDR3 region has the DNA TGTGCCAGCAGTTACTCGGGACAGACCCCTGGGGGCTACACCTTC. This encodes CASSYSGQTPGGYTF.